The present T cell receptor (beta chain) was sequenced within a study of a mutant IDH1 vaccine in newly diagnosed glioma. Study in general: The study started vaccination 4-6 weeks after radiotherapy alone, or with temozolomide cycles.

To note about this clone: The antigen is undetermined.

The trim removed 3 bases at V and 1 base at J, leaving 4 bases unmatched. The CDR3 consists of 17 residues. CDR1 is MGHRA and CDR2 is YSYEKL in the germline V gene. General observations from the study: Apparently unrelated to pseudoprogression were changes in the top peripheral T cell clonotypes. A vaccine-induced immune response developed in about 93% of the patients.

Some clones are missing from TCRdb's copy, which holds only in-frame ones; the method was immunoSEQ multiplex PCR. The sample holds about 94,000 clones; around 92% are singletons and the top ten take 0.7% to 0.95%. As to time point: week 47, end of study. Doses comprised 300 ug of mutant IDH1 20-mer peptide each, plus topical imiquimod. Donor diagnoses consisted of new WHO grade 3 or 4 IDH1-mutant, ATRX-lost astrocytomas. Sequenced material: PBMCs, taken from a glioma patient whose treatment included an IDH1 peptide vaccine. The chain carries TRBV4-1 and TRBJ2-7; 15 nucleotides align to TRBD2. The sequence was obtained from a woman in her 50s with glioma. The CDR3 DNA sequence: TGCGCCAGCAGCCACGGGACTAGCGGGAGGCCATCCTACGAGCAGTACTTC. As protein: CASSHGTSGRPSYEQYF.